A selection of T cell receptor beta chains follows, all from one sample in a study of T-cell memory formation after mild COVID-19. TCRdb ran MiXCR on the 5' RACE reads and lists one entry per CDR3 protein. The sample records about 500,000 distinct CDR3 sequences, roughly 21% being singletons. The specimen sequenced was PBMCs or a T cell subset sorted from them (not recorded which). These TCRs come from an adult woman who had mild COVID-19 (a few samples of this study predate the infection). Cell type and time point are not known. The CDR3 runs from the conserved cysteine through the conserved F or W. The order of the fields is clone size, D gene, J gene, V gene, CDR3 DNA, CDR3 protein. A D gene is named only where the DNA matches it firmly. Size is stated for part of the rows, as once, few or many counts, or as a class when the clone is expanded.

clone_size: few
d_call: NA
j_call: TRBJ2-2
v_call: TRBV30
cdr3_nt: TGTGCCTGGGAGCGGACGGCTGTGAACACCGGGGAGCTGTTTTTT
cdr3_aa: CAWERTAVNTGELFF

clone_size: NA
d_call: TRBD2
j_call: TRBJ2-7
v_call: TRBV6-2/TRBV6-3
cdr3_nt: TGTGCCAGCAGCGGACTAGCGGGAGGGACCTACGAGCAGTACTTC
cdr3_aa: CASSGLAGGTYEQYF

clone_size: few
d_call: NA
j_call: TRBJ2-1
v_call: TRBV12-3/TRBV12-4
cdr3_nt: TGTGCCAGCAGTTTGGGCCGGAATGAGCAGTTCTTC
cdr3_aa: CASSLGRNEQFF

clone_size: NA
d_call: TRBD1
j_call: TRBJ2-2
v_call: TRBV5-4
cdr3_nt: TGTGCCAGCAGCCGTAACAGGGGCACCGGGGAGCTGTTTTTT
cdr3_aa: CASSRNRGTGELFF

clone_size: few
d_call: NA
j_call: TRBJ1-1
v_call: TRBV5-1
cdr3_nt: TGCGCCAGCAGCTTGGCCGGGACCCCAAGACCGAACACTGAAGCTTTCTTT
cdr3_aa: CASSLAGTPRPNTEAFF

clone_size: few
d_call: NA
j_call: TRBJ2-1
v_call: TRBV1
cdr3_nt: TGCACCAGCAGCCAAGATAGGACGCCCTTTTACAATGAGCAGTTCTTC
cdr3_aa: CTSSQDRTPFYNEQFF

clone_size: few
d_call: TRBD2
j_call: TRBJ2-4
v_call: TRBV27
cdr3_nt: TGTGCCAGCAGTTGGAACGGGGGGAACATTCAGTACTTC
cdr3_aa: CASSWNGGNIQYF

clone_size: few
d_call: NA
j_call: TRBJ1-1
v_call: TRBV5-1
cdr3_nt: TGCGCCAGCAGCATACAGGGAGGATCTACTGAAGCTTTCTTT
cdr3_aa: CASSIQGGSTEAFF

clone_size: few
d_call: NA
j_call: TRBJ2-7
v_call: TRBV18
cdr3_nt: TGTGCCAGCTCACCACCGGTTAGCACGTCCGAGCAGTACTTC
cdr3_aa: CASSPPVSTSEQYF

clone_size: many
d_call: TRBD2
j_call: TRBJ2-3
v_call: TRBV5-1
cdr3_nt: TGCGCCAGCAGCTTATCCGGGACTAGCGGGAGTCCTTCTGGGGATACGCAGTATTTT
cdr3_aa: CASSLSGTSGSPSGDTQYF

clone_size: few
d_call: TRBD2
j_call: TRBJ2-3
v_call: TRBV7-3
cdr3_nt: TGTGCCAGCAGCTTAATGACTAGCCTCACAGATACGCAGTATTTT
cdr3_aa: CASSLMTSLTDTQYF

clone_size: few
d_call: TRBD2
j_call: TRBJ2-1
v_call: TRBV29-1
cdr3_nt: TGCAGCGCCGGGAGGACTAGCTCCTACAATGAGCAGTTCTTC
cdr3_aa: CSAGRTSSYNEQFF

clone_size: NA
d_call: TRBD1
j_call: TRBJ2-4
v_call: TRBV3-1
cdr3_nt: TGTGCCAGCAGCCATGGGACAGGGGTACCCAAAAACATTCAGTACTTC
cdr3_aa: CASSHGTGVPKNIQYF

clone_size: NA
d_call: TRBD2
j_call: TRBJ2-2
v_call: TRBV7-6
cdr3_nt: TGTGCCAGCAGCCACCCGTTAGCGGGAAGCACCGGGGAGCTGTTTTTT
cdr3_aa: CASSHPLAGSTGELFF

clone_size: many
d_call: TRBD2
j_call: TRBJ2-3
v_call: TRBV11-3
cdr3_nt: TGTGCCAGCAGCTTAGACGGGACTAAAGATACGCAGTATTTT
cdr3_aa: CASSLDGTKDTQYF

clone_size: few
d_call: TRBD1
j_call: TRBJ2-2
v_call: TRBV4-2
cdr3_nt: TGTGCCAGCAGCACTAATCCCCGGACAGGGGGCCTAGGGGAGCTGTTTTTT
cdr3_aa: CASSTNPRTGGLGELFF

clone_size: NA
d_call: NA
j_call: TRBJ2-1
v_call: TRBV7-3
cdr3_nt: TGTGCCAGCAGCTCAATTGGGGGTTCTATGGTTCGTGAGCAGTTCTTC
cdr3_aa: CASSSIGGSMVREQFF

clone_size: few
d_call: NA
j_call: TRBJ2-1
v_call: TRBV12-3/TRBV12-4
cdr3_nt: TGTGCCAGCAGCGGGAGTACAGGAGCGGGTCAATGGCAGTTCTTC
cdr3_aa: CASSGSTGAGQWQFF

clone_size: NA
d_call: NA
j_call: TRBJ1-1
v_call: TRBV21-1
cdr3_nt: TGTGCCAGCAGCCGGGGGCGGCACCAGAACACTGAAGCTTTCTTT
cdr3_aa: CASSRGRHQNTEAFF

clone_size: few
d_call: TRBD2
j_call: TRBJ2-7
v_call: TRBV30
cdr3_nt: TGTGCCTGGAGCGGGACTAGCGGCTACGAGCAGTACTTC
cdr3_aa: CAWSGTSGYEQYF

clone_size: NA
d_call: TRBD1
j_call: TRBJ2-7
v_call: TRBV18
cdr3_nt: TGTGCCAGCTCACCAATGGAACAGGGGACCGAGCAGTACTTC
cdr3_aa: CASSPMEQGTEQYF

clone_size: NA
d_call: TRBD2
j_call: TRBJ2-5
v_call: TRBV15
cdr3_nt: TGTGCCACCAGCAGAGAGCTAGCGGGAGGGCCGGAGACCCAGTACTTC
cdr3_aa: CATSRELAGGPETQYF

clone_size: NA
d_call: NA
j_call: TRBJ2-3
v_call: TRBV21-1
cdr3_nt: TGTGCCAGCAGCAAACCGGACAGGGGCTGGACAGATACGCAGTATTTT
cdr3_aa: CASSKPDRGWTDTQYF

clone_size: NA
d_call: TRBD1
j_call: TRBJ1-1
v_call: TRBV15
cdr3_nt: TGTGCCACCAGCGGTGGACAGGGGGTAAACCGTGAAGCTTTCTTT
cdr3_aa: CATSGGQGVNREAFF

clone_size: many
d_call: NA
j_call: TRBJ2-1
v_call: TRBV5-1
cdr3_nt: TGCGCCAGCAGCTTCCAGGGATACAATGAGCAGTTCTTC
cdr3_aa: CASSFQGYNEQFF

clone_size: NA
d_call: NA
j_call: TRBJ2-3
v_call: TRBV21-1
cdr3_nt: TGTGCCAGCAGCAAAAGCCGTAAAAGGTGGAGCGGACTCACAGATACGCAGTATTTT
cdr3_aa: CASSKSRKRWSGLTDTQYF

clone_size: NA
d_call: NA
j_call: TRBJ1-2
v_call: TRBV4-3
cdr3_nt: TGCGCCAGCAGCCAAGATGCGGGGACGGGTTGGGGCTACACCTTC
cdr3_aa: CASSQDAGTGWGYTF

clone_size: few
d_call: TRBD1
j_call: TRBJ2-3
v_call: TRBV6-2/TRBV6-3
cdr3_nt: TGTGCCAGCAGTTACTCCCCGAGTTGGGACAGGGTCACCGATACGCAGTATTTT
cdr3_aa: CASSYSPSWDRVTDTQYF

clone_size: many
d_call: NA
j_call: TRBJ1-1
v_call: TRBV19
cdr3_nt: TGTGCCAGTAGTATTGGTGGGAACACTGAAGCTTTCTTT
cdr3_aa: CASSIGGNTEAFF

clone_size: once
d_call: NA
j_call: TRBJ1-2
v_call: TRBV5-1
cdr3_nt: TGCGCCAGCAGCTTGGCCGGAAGTTCCCCATCGGACAGCGGAGGCTACACCTTC
cdr3_aa: CASSLAGSSPSDSGGYTF

clone_size: NA
d_call: TRBD2
j_call: TRBJ2-4
v_call: TRBV5-1
cdr3_nt: TGCGCCAGCAGCCCCCTCGGAGCGGGGTACATGAGGGCCAAAAACATTCAGTACTTC
cdr3_aa: CASSPLGAGYMRAKNIQYF

clone_size: NA
d_call: NA
j_call: TRBJ2-3
v_call: TRBV7-9
cdr3_nt: TGTGCCAGCAGCTCTCAGGACTCAAGCACAGATACGCAGTATTTT
cdr3_aa: CASSSQDSSTDTQYF

clone_size: few
d_call: TRBD2
j_call: TRBJ2-1
v_call: TRBV5-1
cdr3_nt: TGCGCCAGCAGCTTGGCCGGACTAGCGGGAGTGTACGGGTACAATGAGCAGTTCTTC
cdr3_aa: CASSLAGLAGVYGYNEQFF

clone_size: NA
d_call: NA
j_call: TRBJ1-2
v_call: TRBV5-5
cdr3_nt: TGTGCCAGCAGCTTGGACCGGCCGGGGAATAACTATGGCTACACCTTC
cdr3_aa: CASSLDRPGNNYGYTF

clone_size: NA
d_call: NA
j_call: TRBJ1-1
v_call: TRBV4-1
cdr3_nt: TGCGCCAGCAGCCAAGAACAGGGATTGGACGAAGCTTTCTTT
cdr3_aa: CASSQEQGLDEAFF

clone_size: NA
d_call: NA
j_call: TRBJ2-4
v_call: TRBV4-2
cdr3_nt: TGTGCCAGCAGGGATAACCTCAAAAACATTCAGTACTTC
cdr3_aa: CASRDNLKNIQYF

clone_size: NA
d_call: NA
j_call: TRBJ2-3
v_call: TRBV20-1
cdr3_nt: TGCAGTGCTGGTGGCGGGGCTAGCACAGATACGCAGTATTTT
cdr3_aa: CSAGGGASTDTQYF

clone_size: NA
d_call: NA
j_call: TRBJ1-1
v_call: TRBV30
cdr3_nt: TGTGCCTGGAGTGGGGGAGGGAACACTGAAGCTTTCTTT
cdr3_aa: CAWSGGGNTEAFF

clone_size: NA
d_call: NA
j_call: TRBJ1-4
v_call: TRBV7-2
cdr3_nt: TGTGCCAGCAGCACTAGACCCCAGGGAAGGGGAGAAAAACTGTTTTTT
cdr3_aa: CASSTRPQGRGEKLFF

clone_size: NA
d_call: NA
j_call: TRBJ2-5
v_call: TRBV11-2
cdr3_nt: TGTGCCAGCAGCTTCGTCCCAGGGGTTTCGGAGACCCAGTACTTC
cdr3_aa: CASSFVPGVSETQYF

clone_size: NA
d_call: NA
j_call: TRBJ1-5
v_call: TRBV19
cdr3_nt: TGTGCCAGTAGTTGGGCACTAGCCCTTAGCAATCAGCCCCAGCATTTT
cdr3_aa: CASSWALALSNQPQHF

clone_size: many
d_call: TRBD1
j_call: TRBJ2-7
v_call: TRBV10-3
cdr3_nt: TGTGCCATCAGCCCCGGACAGGGGGCCTCCTACGAGCAGTACTTC
cdr3_aa: CAISPGQGASYEQYF

clone_size: few
d_call: NA
j_call: TRBJ1-1
v_call: TRBV12-3/TRBV12-4
cdr3_nt: TGTGCCAGTCGCATAGGAGCTGAAGCTTTCTTT
cdr3_aa: CASRIGAEAFF

clone_size: NA
d_call: TRBD1
j_call: TRBJ1-5
v_call: TRBV4-3
cdr3_nt: TGCGCCAGCAGCCAAGACCCGACAGGGGACAGCAATCAGCCCCAGCATTTT
cdr3_aa: CASSQDPTGDSNQPQHF

clone_size: NA
d_call: TRBD1
j_call: TRBJ2-1
v_call: TRBV30
cdr3_nt: TGTGCCTGGAGTACACAGGGGAATTACGATGAGCAGTTCTTC
cdr3_aa: CAWSTQGNYDEQFF

clone_size: many
d_call: NA
j_call: TRBJ2-1
v_call: TRBV4-3
cdr3_nt: TGCGCCAGCAGCCAAGAGTACGGGAATTTATACAATGAGCAGTTCTTC
cdr3_aa: CASSQEYGNLYNEQFF

clone_size: many
d_call: NA
j_call: TRBJ1-1
v_call: TRBV6-1
cdr3_nt: TGTGCCAGCAGTGAAGAGGTGAACACTGAAGCTTTCTTT
cdr3_aa: CASSEEVNTEAFF

clone_size: NA
d_call: NA
j_call: TRBJ2-7
v_call: TRBV12-3/TRBV12-4
cdr3_nt: TGTGCCAGCAGTTCCCGGCACTCCTACGAGCAGTACTTC
cdr3_aa: CASSSRHSYEQYF

clone_size: NA
d_call: NA
j_call: TRBJ1-1
v_call: TRBV21-1
cdr3_nt: TGTGCCAGCAGCAAAGGCGACGGGGGGGACACTGAAGCTTTCTTT
cdr3_aa: CASSKGDGGDTEAFF